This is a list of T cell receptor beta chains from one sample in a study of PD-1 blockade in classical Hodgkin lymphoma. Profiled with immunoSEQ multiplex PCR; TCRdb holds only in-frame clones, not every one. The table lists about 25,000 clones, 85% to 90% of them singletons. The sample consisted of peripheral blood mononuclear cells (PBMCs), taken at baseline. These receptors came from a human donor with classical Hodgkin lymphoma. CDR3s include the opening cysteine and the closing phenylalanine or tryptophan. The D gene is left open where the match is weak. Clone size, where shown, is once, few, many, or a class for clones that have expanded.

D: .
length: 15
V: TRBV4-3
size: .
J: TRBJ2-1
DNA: TGCGCCAGCAGCCAGGTAGCGGCGAACTACAATGAGCAGTTCTTC
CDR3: CASSQVAANYNEQFF

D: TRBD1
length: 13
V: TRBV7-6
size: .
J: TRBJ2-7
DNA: TGTGCCAGCAGCCTCAACAGGGGTAACGAGCAGTACTTC
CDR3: CASSLNRGNEQYF

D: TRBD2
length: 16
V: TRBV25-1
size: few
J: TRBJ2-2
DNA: TGTGCCAGCAGTGACGTAGCGGGGGGGCAAGCCGGGGAGCTGTTTTTT
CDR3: CASSDVAGGQAGELFF

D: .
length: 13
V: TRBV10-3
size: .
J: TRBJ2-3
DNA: TGTGCCATCACCGGGACTAGCACAGATACGCAGTATTTT
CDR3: CAITGTSTDTQYF

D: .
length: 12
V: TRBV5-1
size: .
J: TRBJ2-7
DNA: TGCGCCAGCAGTTATCAGACCGGCGAGCAGTACTTC
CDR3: CASSYQTGEQYF

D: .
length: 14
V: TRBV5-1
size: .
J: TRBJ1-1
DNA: TGCGCCAGCAGCTTGGGACAGGTTGGCACTGAAGCTTTCTTT
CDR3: CASSLGQVGTEAFF

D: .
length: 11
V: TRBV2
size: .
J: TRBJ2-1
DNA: TGTGCCAGCAGCGGGGATAATGAGCAGTTCTTC
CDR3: CASSGDNEQFF

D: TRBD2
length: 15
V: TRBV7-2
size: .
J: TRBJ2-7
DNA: TGTGCCAGCAGCTTAGACAGCGGGGGGGCGGGCGAGCAGTACTTC
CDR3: CASSLDSGGAGEQYF

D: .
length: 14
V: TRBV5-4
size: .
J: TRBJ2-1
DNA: TGTGCCAGCAGATCTAATCGACAGGACAATGAGCAGTTCTTC
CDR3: CASRSNRQDNEQFF

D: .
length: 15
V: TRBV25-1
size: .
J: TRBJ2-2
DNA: TGTGCCAGCAGTGGTGACTTGGGGGCTACCGGGGAGCTGTTTTTT
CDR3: CASSGDLGATGELFF

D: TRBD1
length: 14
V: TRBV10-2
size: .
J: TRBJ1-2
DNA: TGCGCCAGCAGTGAGAACAGGGGGCTCTATGGCTACACCTTC
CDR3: CASSENRGLYGYTF

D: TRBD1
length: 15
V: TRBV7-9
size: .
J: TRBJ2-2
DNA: TGTGCCAGCAGCAACTCCGACAGGGGCGTCGGGGAGCTGTTTTTT
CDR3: CASSNSDRGVGELFF

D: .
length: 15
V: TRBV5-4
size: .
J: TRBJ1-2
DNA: TGTGCCAGCAGCAAGGGGACCTTTGGGTTCTATGGCTACACCTTC
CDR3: CASSKGTFGFYGYTF

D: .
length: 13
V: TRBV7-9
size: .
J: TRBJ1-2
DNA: TGTGCCAGCAGCTTAGATCAGGGAGGTGGCTACACCTTC
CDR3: CASSLDQGGGYTF

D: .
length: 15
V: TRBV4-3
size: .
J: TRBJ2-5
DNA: TGCGCCAGCAGCCAGGACTCCGGGGGTTGGGAGACCCAGTACTTC
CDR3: CASSQDSGGWETQYF

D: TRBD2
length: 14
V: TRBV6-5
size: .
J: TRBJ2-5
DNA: TGTGCCAGCAGAACCCCGGGGGGACAAGAGACCCAGTACTTC
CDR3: CASRTPGGQETQYF

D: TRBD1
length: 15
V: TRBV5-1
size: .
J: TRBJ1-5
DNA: TGCGCCAGCAGCGAAATGGGACAGAGCAATCAGCCCCAGCATTTT
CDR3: CASSEMGQSNQPQHF

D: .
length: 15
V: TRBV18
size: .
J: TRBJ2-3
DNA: TGTGCCAGCTCACCAGTGGCTAGCCGCACAGATACGCAGTATTTT
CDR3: CASSPVASRTDTQYF

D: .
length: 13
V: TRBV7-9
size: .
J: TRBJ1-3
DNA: TGTGCCAGCAGCTTGAACTCTGGAAACACCATATATTTT
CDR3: CASSLNSGNTIYF

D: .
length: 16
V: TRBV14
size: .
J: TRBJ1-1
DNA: TGTGCCAGCAGCCAAGATTCGGAGGGGGTGAACACTGAAGCTTTCTTT
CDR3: CASSQDSEGVNTEAFF

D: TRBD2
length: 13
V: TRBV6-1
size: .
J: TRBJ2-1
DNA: TGTGCCGCGGTGGGACGGGGGGGCAATGAGCAGTTCTTC
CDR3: CAAVGRGGNEQFF

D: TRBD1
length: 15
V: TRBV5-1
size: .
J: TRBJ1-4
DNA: TGCGCCAGCAGCTTCGGGACAGGGGGCGATGAAAAACTGTTTTTT
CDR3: CASSFGTGGDEKLFF

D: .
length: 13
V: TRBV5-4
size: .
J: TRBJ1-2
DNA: TGTGCCAGCAGCTTGTCAGGGGCGCCTGGCTACACCTTC
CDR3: CASSLSGAPGYTF

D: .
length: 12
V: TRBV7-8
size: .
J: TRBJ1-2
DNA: TGTGCCAGCAGCCAAGACAGTTTACGCTACACCTTC
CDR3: CASSQDSLRYTF

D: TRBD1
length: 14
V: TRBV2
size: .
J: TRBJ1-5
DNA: TGTGCCAGCAGTGGGACAGGGTCTAATCAGCCCCAGCATTTT
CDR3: CASSGTGSNQPQHF

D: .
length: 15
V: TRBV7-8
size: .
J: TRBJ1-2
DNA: TGTGCCAGCAGCTTACAGACTGAGGCTAACTATGGCTACACCTTC
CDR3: CASSLQTEANYGYTF

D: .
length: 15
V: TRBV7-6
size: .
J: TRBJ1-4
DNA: TGTGCCAGCAGCCTAGAACCAGGGGCCAATGAAAAACTGTTTTTT
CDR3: CASSLEPGANEKLFF

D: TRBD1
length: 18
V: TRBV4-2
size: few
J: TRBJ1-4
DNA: TGTGCCAGCAGCCAAGATCGGGACAGGGGAGCGGCTAATGAAAAACTGTTTTTT
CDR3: CASSQDRDRGAANEKLFF

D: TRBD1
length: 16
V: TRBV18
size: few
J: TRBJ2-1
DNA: TGTGCCAGCTCACCACCAAATCCGACCAGGGGGAATGAGCAGTTCTTC
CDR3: CASSPPNPTRGNEQFF

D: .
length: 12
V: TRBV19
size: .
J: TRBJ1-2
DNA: TGTGCCAGTTCCGTGGCCGTCGGGGGCTACACCTTC
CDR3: CASSVAVGGYTF

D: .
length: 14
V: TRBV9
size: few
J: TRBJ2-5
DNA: TGTGCCAGCAGCGTTCAGGGTGGGGAAGAGACCCAGTACTTC
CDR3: CASSVQGGEETQYF

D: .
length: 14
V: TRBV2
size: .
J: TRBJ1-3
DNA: TGTGCCAGCAGAGACAGGTTCTCTGGAAACACCATATATTTT
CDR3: CASRDRFSGNTIYF

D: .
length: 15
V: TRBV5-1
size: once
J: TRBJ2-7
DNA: TGCGCCAGCAGCTTAGGAGGTTCCAGTTTAAGCGAGCAGTACTTC
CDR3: CASSLGGSSLSEQYF

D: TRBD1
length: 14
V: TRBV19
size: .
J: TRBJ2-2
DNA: TGTGCCAGTAGCTTACAGGGGGGCACCGGGGAGCTGTTTTTT
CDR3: CASSLQGGTGELFF

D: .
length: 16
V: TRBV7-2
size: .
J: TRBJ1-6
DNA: TGTGCCAGCAGCTCCAATGGGAGGGCCCGAAATTCACCCCTCCACTTT
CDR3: CASSSNGRARNSPLHF

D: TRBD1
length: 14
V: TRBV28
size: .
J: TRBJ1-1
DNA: TGTGCCAGCAGACGGCCCGACAGGGAGGCTGAAGCTTTCTTT
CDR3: CASRRPDREAEAFF

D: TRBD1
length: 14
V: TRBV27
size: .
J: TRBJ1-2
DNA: TGTGCCAGCAGCCCAGGGGGCGGTGACTATGGCTACACCTTC
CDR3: CASSPGGGDYGYTF

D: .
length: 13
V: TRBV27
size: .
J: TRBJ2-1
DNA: TGTGCCAGCGGGCTAGGGGGCTACAATGAGCAGTTCTTC
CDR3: CASGLGGYNEQFF

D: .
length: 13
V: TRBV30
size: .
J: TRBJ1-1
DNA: TGTGCCTGGAGGCGAGGGATGAACACTGAAGCTTTCTTT
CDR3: CAWRRGMNTEAFF

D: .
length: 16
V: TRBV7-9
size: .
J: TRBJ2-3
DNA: TGTGCCAGCAGCTTAGATAGGGGAACTCAAGGAGATACGCAGTATTTT
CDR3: CASSLDRGTQGDTQYF

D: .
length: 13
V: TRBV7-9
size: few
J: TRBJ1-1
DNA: TGTGCCAGCAGCTTTGCTAGGGACACTGAAGCTTTCTTT
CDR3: CASSFARDTEAFF

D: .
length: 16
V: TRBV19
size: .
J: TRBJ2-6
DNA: TGTGCCAGTAGGACCCGGGTTGATTCTGGGGCCAACGTCCTGACTTTC
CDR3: CASRTRVDSGANVLTF

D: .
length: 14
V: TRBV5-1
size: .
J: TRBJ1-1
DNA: TGCGCCAGCAGCTTGGCGGGGGGCTTAGCTGAAGCTTTCTTT
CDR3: CASSLAGGLAEAFF

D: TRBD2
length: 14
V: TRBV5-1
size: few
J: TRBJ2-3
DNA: TGCGCCAGCGGACTAGCGGGGCCCACAGATACGCAGTATTTT
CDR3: CASGLAGPTDTQYF

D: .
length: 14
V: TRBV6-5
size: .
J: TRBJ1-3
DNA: TGTGCCAGCAGCATACATGAATCTGGAAACACCATATATTTT
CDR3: CASSIHESGNTIYF